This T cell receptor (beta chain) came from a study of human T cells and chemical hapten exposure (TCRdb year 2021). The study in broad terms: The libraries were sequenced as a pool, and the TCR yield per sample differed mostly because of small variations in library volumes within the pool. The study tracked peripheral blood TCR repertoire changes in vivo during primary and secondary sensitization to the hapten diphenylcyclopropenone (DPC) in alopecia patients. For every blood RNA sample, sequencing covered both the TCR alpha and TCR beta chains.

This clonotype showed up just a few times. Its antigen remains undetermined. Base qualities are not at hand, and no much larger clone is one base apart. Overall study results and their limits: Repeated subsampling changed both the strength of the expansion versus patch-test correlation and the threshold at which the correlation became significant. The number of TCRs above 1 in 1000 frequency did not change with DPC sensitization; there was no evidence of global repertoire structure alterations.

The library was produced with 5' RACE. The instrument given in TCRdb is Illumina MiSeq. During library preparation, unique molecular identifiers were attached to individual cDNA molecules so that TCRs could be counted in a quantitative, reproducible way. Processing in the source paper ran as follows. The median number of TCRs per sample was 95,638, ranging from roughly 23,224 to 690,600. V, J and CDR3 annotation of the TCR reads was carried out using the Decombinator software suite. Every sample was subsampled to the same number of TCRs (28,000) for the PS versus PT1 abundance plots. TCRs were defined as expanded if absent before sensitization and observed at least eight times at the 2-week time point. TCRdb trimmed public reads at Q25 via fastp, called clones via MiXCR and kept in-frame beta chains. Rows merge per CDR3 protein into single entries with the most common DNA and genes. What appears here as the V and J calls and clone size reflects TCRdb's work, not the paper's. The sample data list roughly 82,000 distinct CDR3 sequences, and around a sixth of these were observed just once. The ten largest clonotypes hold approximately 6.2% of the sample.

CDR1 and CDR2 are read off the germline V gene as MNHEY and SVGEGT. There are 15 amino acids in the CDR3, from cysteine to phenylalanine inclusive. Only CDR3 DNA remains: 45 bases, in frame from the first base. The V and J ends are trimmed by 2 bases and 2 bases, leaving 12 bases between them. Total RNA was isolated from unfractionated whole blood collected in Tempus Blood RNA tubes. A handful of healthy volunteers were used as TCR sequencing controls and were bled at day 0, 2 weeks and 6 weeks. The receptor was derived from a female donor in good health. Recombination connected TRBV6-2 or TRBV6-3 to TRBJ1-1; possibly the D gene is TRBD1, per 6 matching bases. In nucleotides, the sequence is TGTGCCAGCAGTTACGCCGGGACACCCAACACTGAAGCTTTCTTT. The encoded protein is CASSYAGTPNTEAFF.